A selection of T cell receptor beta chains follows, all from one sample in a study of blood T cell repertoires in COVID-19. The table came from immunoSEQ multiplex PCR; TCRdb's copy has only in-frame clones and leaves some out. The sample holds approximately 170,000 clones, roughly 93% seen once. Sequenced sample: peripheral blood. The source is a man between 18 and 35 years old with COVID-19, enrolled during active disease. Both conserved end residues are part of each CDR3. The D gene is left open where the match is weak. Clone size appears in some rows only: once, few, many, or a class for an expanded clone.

CDR3nt: TGTGCCACCAGTGATTCAACCTACAATGAGCAGTTCTTC; CDR3aa: CATSDSTYNEQFF; j_gene: TRBJ2-1; v_gene: TRBV24-1; d_gene: .; abundance: .
CDR3nt: TGTGCCAGCAGTGAAGGCCGCGGGGATGGCTACACCTTC; CDR3aa: CASSEGRGDGYTF; j_gene: TRBJ1-2; v_gene: TRBV6-1; d_gene: .; abundance: .
CDR3nt: TGTGCCAGCAGCTTGCCCAGGGCGAATTCACCCCTCCACTTT; CDR3aa: CASSLPRANSPLHF; j_gene: TRBJ1-6; v_gene: TRBV5-4; d_gene: .; abundance: .
CDR3nt: TGTGCCAGCTCACCAAGTTCCGGGGGCGAGCAGTACTTC; CDR3aa: CASSPSSGGEQYF; j_gene: TRBJ2-7; v_gene: TRBV18; d_gene: .; abundance: .
CDR3nt: TGTGCCAGTAGTTCGGCGGGAACACCTGACTACGAGCAGTACTTC; CDR3aa: CASSSAGTPDYEQYF; j_gene: TRBJ2-7; v_gene: TRBV19; d_gene: .; abundance: .
CDR3nt: TGTGCCAGCAGTTTAGGACTTTACAATGAGCAGTTCTTC; CDR3aa: CASSLGLYNEQFF; j_gene: TRBJ2-1; v_gene: TRBV12-3/TRBV12-4; d_gene: .; abundance: few
CDR3nt: TGTGCCAGCAGTGATTTTCGGGGAGGTTGGAACACCGGGGAGCTGTTTTTT; CDR3aa: CASSDFRGGWNTGELFF; j_gene: TRBJ2-2; v_gene: TRBV27; d_gene: .; abundance: .
CDR3nt: TGTGCCAGCAGCCATTGGACAGGGGCGGAGACCCAGTACTTC; CDR3aa: CASSHWTGAETQYF; j_gene: TRBJ2-5; v_gene: TRBV6-5; d_gene: TRBD1; abundance: .
CDR3nt: TGTGCCAGCAGACGCGACAGGGCTTCTGGAAACACCATATATTTT; CDR3aa: CASRRDRASGNTIYF; j_gene: TRBJ1-3; v_gene: TRBV2; d_gene: TRBD1; abundance: .
CDR3nt: TGTGCCAGCAGCCCTACCCCCGCAGGGCTGAACACTGAAGCTTTCTTT; CDR3aa: CASSPTPAGLNTEAFF; j_gene: TRBJ1-1; v_gene: TRBV6-2/TRBV6-3; d_gene: .; abundance: .
CDR3nt: TGTGCCAGCAGTGACTCGACAGAGCCCTATGGCTACACCTTC; CDR3aa: CASSDSTEPYGYTF; j_gene: TRBJ1-2; v_gene: TRBV28; d_gene: .; abundance: .
CDR3nt: TGTGCCTGGAGTGAGCGGTCGGATTCCTACGAGCAGTACTTC; CDR3aa: CAWSERSDSYEQYF; j_gene: TRBJ2-7; v_gene: TRBV30; d_gene: .; abundance: .
CDR3nt: TGTGCCAGCAGCCAAGCGGCAGGGGGCACAGATACGCAGTATTTT; CDR3aa: CASSQAAGGTDTQYF; j_gene: TRBJ2-3; v_gene: TRBV14; d_gene: .; abundance: .
CDR3nt: TGTGCCAGCACCCCGCGCAGGGGGAATGAGCAGTTCTTC; CDR3aa: CASTPRRGNEQFF; j_gene: TRBJ2-1; v_gene: TRBV12-3/TRBV12-4; d_gene: TRBD1; abundance: .
CDR3nt: TGCGCCAGCAGCTTGGCCGGAGATAGCAATCAGCCCCAGCATTTT; CDR3aa: CASSLAGDSNQPQHF; j_gene: TRBJ1-5; v_gene: TRBV5-1; d_gene: .; abundance: .
CDR3nt: TGTGCCAGCAGGGTGTGGACAGGGAATATTCAGCCCCAGCATTTT; CDR3aa: CASRVWTGNIQPQHF; j_gene: TRBJ1-5; v_gene: TRBV5-4; d_gene: TRBD1; abundance: .
CDR3nt: TGTGCCTGGAGTGAAGAAACAAACCCTGAAGCTTTCTTT; CDR3aa: CAWSEETNPEAFF; j_gene: TRBJ1-1; v_gene: TRBV30; d_gene: .; abundance: .
CDR3nt: TGTGCCAGTAATAGGTTGGGGACAGGGCTCTCCGGGGAGCTGTTTTTT; CDR3aa: CASNRLGTGLSGELFF; j_gene: TRBJ2-2; v_gene: TRBV19; d_gene: TRBD1; abundance: .
CDR3nt: TGTGCCAGCAGCGGACGAGCCGGGACTCTTAACTATGGCTACACCTTC; CDR3aa: CASSGRAGTLNYGYTF; j_gene: TRBJ1-2; v_gene: TRBV9; d_gene: .; abundance: .
CDR3nt: TGTGCCAGCAGCTCAAAATACCAGGGTTCCGGAAACACCATATATTTT; CDR3aa: CASSSKYQGSGNTIYF; j_gene: TRBJ1-3; v_gene: TRBV7-9; d_gene: .; abundance: .
CDR3nt: TGCGCCAGCAGCTTGGACCCTCCGGAGGTTTCTGAAGCTTTCTTT; CDR3aa: CASSLDPPEVSEAFF; j_gene: TRBJ1-1; v_gene: TRBV5-1; d_gene: .; abundance: .
CDR3nt: TGTGCCAGCAGCACCGACGGAGTTCGGTACGAGCAGTACTTC; CDR3aa: CASSTDGVRYEQYF; j_gene: TRBJ2-7; v_gene: TRBV13; d_gene: .; abundance: .
CDR3nt: TGTGCCACCAGCCCAGGATACGAGCAGTACTTC; CDR3aa: CATSPGYEQYF; j_gene: TRBJ2-7; v_gene: TRBV15; d_gene: .; abundance: .
CDR3nt: TGTGCCAGCAGTTTATTGGCGCGAGCAGGGGGTGGCGAGCAGTACTTC; CDR3aa: CASSLLARAGGGEQYF; j_gene: TRBJ2-7; v_gene: TRBV28; d_gene: TRBD1; abundance: .
CDR3nt: TGTGCCAGCAGCTCGGCACAGGGGCTCCGGGGTGGCTACACCTTC; CDR3aa: CASSSAQGLRGGYTF; j_gene: TRBJ1-2; v_gene: TRBV7-2; d_gene: TRBD1; abundance: few
CDR3nt: TGTGCCAGCGGAGACAATGAGCAGTTCTTC; CDR3aa: CASGDNEQFF; j_gene: TRBJ2-1; v_gene: TRBV12-3/TRBV12-4; d_gene: .; abundance: .
CDR3nt: TGCAGCGTTGGCAGGGAGGGAACTGAAGCTTTCTTT; CDR3aa: CSVGREGTEAFF; j_gene: TRBJ1-1; v_gene: TRBV29-1; d_gene: .; abundance: .
CDR3nt: TGTGCCAGCAGCTTAGGACTGGCGCACGAGCAGTACTTC; CDR3aa: CASSLGLAHEQYF; j_gene: TRBJ2-7; v_gene: TRBV11-3; d_gene: .; abundance: .
CDR3nt: TGCGCCAGCAGCTTGCAACTAGCGGGATCCGAGCAGTACTTC; CDR3aa: CASSLQLAGSEQYF; j_gene: TRBJ2-7; v_gene: TRBV5-1; d_gene: TRBD2; abundance: .
CDR3nt: TGTGCCAGCAGCTTAGACCGGACAGCCTATGGCTACACCTTC; CDR3aa: CASSLDRTAYGYTF; j_gene: TRBJ1-2; v_gene: TRBV7-2; d_gene: .; abundance: .
CDR3nt: TGTGCCACCAGTGAAGGGACAGGGTATAGCAATCAGCCCCAGCATTTT; CDR3aa: CATSEGTGYSNQPQHF; j_gene: TRBJ1-5; v_gene: TRBV24-1; d_gene: TRBD1; abundance: .
CDR3nt: TGTGCCAGCAGCGTAGGTACAGGCAATCAGCCCCAGCATTTT; CDR3aa: CASSVGTGNQPQHF; j_gene: TRBJ1-5; v_gene: TRBV9; d_gene: .; abundance: .
CDR3nt: TGCGCCAGCAGCCAAAGGGTTCCAGGGTCGATTCCCAACTATGGCTACACCTTC; CDR3aa: CASSQRVPGSIPNYGYTF; j_gene: TRBJ1-2; v_gene: TRBV4-1; d_gene: .; abundance: few
CDR3nt: TGTGCCAGCAGCTTCAGGACAGAAGAGACCCAGTACTTC; CDR3aa: CASSFRTEETQYF; j_gene: TRBJ2-5; v_gene: TRBV5-6; d_gene: .; abundance: few
CDR3nt: TGTGCCACCCTGGGGAGGGCGGTCCATGAGCAGTTCTTC; CDR3aa: CATLGRAVHEQFF; j_gene: TRBJ2-1; v_gene: TRBV2; d_gene: TRBD2; abundance: .
CDR3nt: TGCGCCAGCAGCCAAGATGGGAGAGGTTACAATGAGCAGTTCTTC; CDR3aa: CASSQDGRGYNEQFF; j_gene: TRBJ2-1; v_gene: TRBV4-3; d_gene: .; abundance: .
CDR3nt: TGTGCCAGCAGCTTGGCTTTGGAGCAGTACTTC; CDR3aa: CASSLALEQYF; j_gene: TRBJ2-7; v_gene: TRBV5-6; d_gene: .; abundance: .
CDR3nt: TGCGCCAGCAGCTTGGATGGACAGACCTACGAGCAGTACTTC; CDR3aa: CASSLDGQTYEQYF; j_gene: TRBJ2-7; v_gene: TRBV5-1; d_gene: .; abundance: .
CDR3nt: TGTGCCAGTAGTACCCCCGGGGCAGGGGGCAATCAGCCCCAGCATTTT; CDR3aa: CASSTPGAGGNQPQHF; j_gene: TRBJ1-5; v_gene: TRBV19; d_gene: .; abundance: once
CDR3nt: TGCAGCGTTGGTTCTCTTACCTACGAGCAGTACTTC; CDR3aa: CSVGSLTYEQYF; j_gene: TRBJ2-7; v_gene: TRBV29-1; d_gene: .; abundance: few
CDR3nt: TGTGCCAGCAGCCCCCATGGTAGTCGAGGAAACACCATATATTTT; CDR3aa: CASSPHGSRGNTIYF; j_gene: TRBJ1-3; v_gene: TRBV9; d_gene: .; abundance: .
CDR3nt: TGTGCCAGCAGTTTACTAGCGCCGAACAATGAGCAGTTCTTC; CDR3aa: CASSLLAPNNEQFF; j_gene: TRBJ2-1; v_gene: TRBV28; d_gene: .; abundance: .
CDR3nt: TGTGCCAGTAGCCGGACAGGTAACACTGAAGCTTTCTTT; CDR3aa: CASSRTGNTEAFF; j_gene: TRBJ1-1; v_gene: TRBV19; d_gene: TRBD1; abundance: .
CDR3nt: TGTGCCAGCAGTTTTGGGCAGGTAGTTGGTGGCTACACCTTC; CDR3aa: CASSFGQVVGGYTF; j_gene: TRBJ1-2; v_gene: TRBV28; d_gene: .; abundance: .
CDR3nt: TGTGCCTGGAGTATGGGACTAGTCCGCATGGGCGGGGAGCTGTTTTTT; CDR3aa: CAWSMGLVRMGGELFF; j_gene: TRBJ2-2; v_gene: TRBV30; d_gene: TRBD2; abundance: .
CDR3nt: TGTGCCAGCAGGAAACCCGGGACAGGGTCCCATGGCTACACCTTC; CDR3aa: CASRKPGTGSHGYTF; j_gene: TRBJ1-2; v_gene: TRBV27; d_gene: TRBD1; abundance: once
CDR3nt: TGCGCCAGCAGCCCGCTTGACTCGGACAATGAGCAGTTCTTC; CDR3aa: CASSPLDSDNEQFF; j_gene: TRBJ2-1; v_gene: TRBV5-1; d_gene: .; abundance: once
CDR3nt: TGTGCCAGCAGTGAATGGGGGGACTCCTACGAGCAGTACTTC; CDR3aa: CASSEWGDSYEQYF; j_gene: TRBJ2-7; v_gene: TRBV25-1; d_gene: .; abundance: .
CDR3nt: TGTGCCAGCAGCTTAAGTGGCCACAATGAGCAGTTCTTC; CDR3aa: CASSLSGHNEQFF; j_gene: TRBJ2-1; v_gene: TRBV7-8; d_gene: .; abundance: .
CDR3nt: TGTGCCAGCCTTACCCGGGACAGGGGTGGTTCACCCCTCCACTTT; CDR3aa: CASLTRDRGGSPLHF; j_gene: TRBJ1-6; v_gene: TRBV27; d_gene: TRBD1; abundance: .
CDR3nt: TGCGCCAGCAGCTTGCAGGGGGCGAATATGAACACTGAAGCTTTCTTT; CDR3aa: CASSLQGANMNTEAFF; j_gene: TRBJ1-1; v_gene: TRBV5-1; d_gene: TRBD1; abundance: .
CDR3nt: TGCAGCGTTGGACAGAGCTCCTACAATGAGCAGTTCTTC; CDR3aa: CSVGQSSYNEQFF; j_gene: TRBJ2-1; v_gene: TRBV29-1; d_gene: .; abundance: .
CDR3nt: TGTGCCAGCAGTTACTCGAAGGCGGGGGGGATCGATGAGCAGTTCTTC; CDR3aa: CASSYSKAGGIDEQFF; j_gene: TRBJ2-1; v_gene: TRBV6-2/TRBV6-3; d_gene: TRBD2; abundance: few
CDR3nt: TGTGCCAGCAGCTTCGGGGGAGCCCGGGAGTACTTC; CDR3aa: CASSFGGAREYF; j_gene: TRBJ2-7; v_gene: TRBV11-2; d_gene: .; abundance: .
CDR3nt: TGCGCCAGCAGCCAAGACGCAGGGGGCTCCTACAATGAGCAGTTCTTC; CDR3aa: CASSQDAGGSYNEQFF; j_gene: TRBJ2-1; v_gene: TRBV4-1; d_gene: TRBD1; abundance: .